A single sample gave rise to the 28 T cell receptor beta chains below, sequenced in a study of T-cell reconstitution after alpha-beta-depleted transplantation in children. Unique molecular identifiers were incorporated during preparation of the TCRbeta library. From the PCR reads, TCRdb called clonotypes with MiXCR, one entry per CDR3 protein. The sample has nearly 350,000 distinct CDR3 sequences; 15% to 20% are singletons. The sequencing here drew on PBMCs, mostly from graft donor cells, taken 360 days after TCRalphabeta/CD19-depleted stem cell transplant. The receptors originated from a male patient between 2 and 10 years old who had a stem cell transplant for acute lymphoblastic leukemia, so the T cells may come from the graft donor.

This clonotype was seen a few times. The genes are TRBV7-9 and TRBJ2-2, with no clear D. From germline, CDR1 is SEHNR and CDR2 FQNEAQ (reference sequence). The CDR3 is made up of 14 amino acids. V lost 2 bases to trimming and J lost 4 bases, with 8 bases between them. The CDR3 bases are TGTGCCAGCAGCTTAAGGGATGGCACCGGGGAGCTGTTTTTT. It encodes CASSLRDGTGELFF.

V is TRBV10-1 and J is TRBJ2-3; D possibly corresponds to TRBD2 (6 bases). The CDR3 loop spans 15 amino acids. Between the trimmed V and J ends, which lost 4 bases and 2 bases, there was a span of 13 bases. The germline V gene encodes CDR1 WNHNN and CDR2 SYGVQD (reference sequence). The CDR3 DNA follows: TGCGCCAGCAGTGGACGCGGGACCCTCACAGATACGCAGTATTTT. It specifies CASSGRGTLTDTQYF.

The chain combines TRBV29-1 with TRBJ2-7; 7 bases map to TRBD1. The CDR3 sequence is 13 residues long. The V segment lost 4 bases and the J segment 5 bases; nucleotides outside the gene matches: 8. From germline, CDR1 is SQVTM and CDR2 ANQGSEA. The CDR3 DNA follows: TGCAGCGTTGCTCCAGGGGGTCATGACGAGCAGTACTTC. It yields the protein CSVAPGGHDEQYF.

V and J are TRBV12-3 or TRBV12-4 and TRBJ2-1; 8 positions match TRBD1. CDR3 length equals 15 residues. Trimming cost V 5 bases and J 6 bases; bases outside gene matches: 9. The CDR3 sequence: CASSPRTGILNEQFF. CDR3 DNA: TGTGCCAGCAGTCCCCGGACAGGGATCCTCAATGAGCAGTTCTTC.

This clonotype was detected only a few times. The rearrangement uses TRBV6-1 and TRBJ2-1; unclear D gene. CDR1 and CDR2 (germline): MNHNS, SASEGT. V lost 5 bases and J 3 bases, leaving 14 bases between the germline ends. This CDR3 region has 15 residues. CDR3 in DNA: TGTGCCAGCAGTCCCCCCAATCCAGACTACAATGAGCAGTTCTTC. Translated: CASSPPNPDYNEQFF.

This clonotype was seen only a few times. The chain is built from TRBV7-9 and TRBJ2-7; weak D call: TRBD1 (5 bases). Germline values: CDR1 SEHNR, CDR2 FQNEAQ (reference sequence). V was trimmed by 6 bases and J by 4 bases, leaving 10 bases between them. This CDR3 has 12 residues. The CDR3 sequence: CASSEGAYEQYF. CDR3 in DNA: TGTGCCAGCAGTGAAGGGGCTTACGAGCAGTACTTC.

There are many counts of this clonotype. The V gene is TRBV27, the J gene TRBJ2-5, with 7 bases aligning to TRBD1. The germline V gene has CDR1 MNHEY and CDR2 SMNVEV (reference sequence). After removal of 7 bases from V and 4 bases from J, the junction contained 9 bases not matched to a gene. The CDR3 runs 14 residues. CDR3 coding DNA: TGTGCCAGCACTCCCGACAGGGTCCTAGAGACCCAGTACTTC. Amino acid sequence: CASTPDRVLETQYF.

In its sample, this clonotype was seen a few times. The CDR3 DNA reads as TGTGCCAGCAGCTTAGAGGGTAGCGGGTACAATGAGCAGTTCTTC. It is translated as CASSLEGSGYNEQFF. The chain carries TRBV7-3 and TRBJ2-1, with TRBD2 matching 7 bases. Germline V lookup: CDR1 SGHTA, CDR2 FQGTGA. J gave up 4 bases and V 2 bases, and 5 bases lay outside the gene matches. The CDR3 runs to 15 residues.

This chain links TRBV9 with TRBJ2-1; TRBD2 matches 10 bases. The CDR3 is made up of 16 amino acids. Germline CDR1 SGDLS, CDR2 YYNGEE. V lost 2 bases to trimming and J lost 5 bases; unmatched junction nucleotides: 7. The CDR3: CASSVRSLAGDNEQFF. The CDR3 region has the DNA TGTGCCAGCAGCGTTAGGTCGCTAGCGGGAGACAATGAGCAGTTCTTC.

In this sample, this clonotype turned up a few times. This chain connects TRBV19 to TRBJ2-2; maybe TRBD2 (6 bases). Per germline, CDR1 LNHDA and CDR2 SQIVND (reference sequence). Trimming shortened V by 4 bases and J by 9 bases, and 21 bases separated the two germline ends. This CDR3 region has 16 residues. The CDR3 region is CASSRRRDLPDRELFF. The CDR3 bases are TGTGCCAGTAGTAGGAGGAGGGACCTACCCGACAGGGAGCTGTTTTTT.

V gene TRBV5-6 combines with J gene TRBJ2-7; the match to TRBD1 covers 7 bases. The CDR3 sequence is 17 residues long. Germline values: CDR1 SGHDT, CDR2 YYEEEE. The V segment lost 2 bases and the J segment 2 bases; nucleotides outside the gene matches: 13. In DNA form, the CDR3 reads TGTGCCAGCAGCTTAGGGGGCCCCACGGGGTCCGCCTACGAGCAGTACTTC. It codes for CASSLGGPTGSAYEQYF. The whole variable domain, filled in from reference TRBV5-6 and TRBJ2-7, reads DAGVTQSPTHLIKTRGQQVTLRCSPKSGHDTVSWYQQALGQGPQFIFQYYEEEERQRGNFPDRFSGHQFPNYSSELNVNALLLGDSALYLCASSLGGPTGSAYEQYFGPGTRLTVT.

The genes are TRBV11-1 and TRBJ2-1; 10 bases are shared with TRBD2. The CDR3 runs 20 residues. Losses at the gene ends were 1 base for V and 0 bases for J; bases not matched to a gene: 12. The germline V gene encodes CDR1 SGHAT and CDR2 FQDESV (reference sequence). The CDR3 protein is CASSLGGYSAGGGSYNEQFF. CDR3 nucleotides: TGTGCCAGCAGCTTAGGGGGGTATTCAGCGGGAGGGGGCTCCTACAATGAGCAGTTCTTC.

The J gene is TRBJ1-2, the V gene TRBV10-3; D is undetermined. V gave up 9 bases and J gave up 8 bases, with 19 bases separating them. This CDR3 spans 13 amino acids. Per the germline V gene, CDR1 is ENHRY and CDR2 is SYGVKD. Written as DNA, the CDR3 is TGTGCCATAAGAGCAGTTGGCGGCCAAGGCTACACCTTC. This codes for CAIRAVGGQGYTF.

This clonotype has a handful of counts. The genes are TRBV12-3 or TRBV12-4 and TRBJ1-2, with D unresolved. The CDR3 is made up of 14 amino acids. V lost 2 bases and J lost 0, with 7 bases in between. CDR3 sequence reads: CASSLRRANYGYTF. The CDR3 DNA reads TGTGCCAGCAGTTTACGGAGAGCTAACTATGGCTACACCTTC.

The chain couples TRBV4-2 to TRBJ2-7; 8 positions agree with TRBD1. CDR3 length: 15 amino acids. Germline V gene data show CDR1 as LGHNA and CDR2 as YNFKEQ. The junction had 4 bases not matched to a gene; V was cut back by 1 base and J by 2 bases. The CDR3 nucleotides read TGTGCCAGCAGCCAAGCGAGGGACAGGACCTACGAGCAGTACTTC. Its protein product is CASSQARDRTYEQYF.

This clonotype occurred many times. This chain uses TRBV12-3 or TRBV12-4 with TRBJ2-7; the match to TRBD2 covers 12 bases. The CDR3 sequence is 14 residues long. Trimming at V came to 8 bases and at J to 5 bases, leaving 7 bases not matched to a gene. This CDR3 reads CASLKTSGSNEQYF. CDR3 in DNA: TGTGCCAGCTTGAAGACTAGCGGGAGCAACGAGCAGTACTTC.

V gene TRBV7-2 combines with J gene TRBJ2-7, with 7 positions matching TRBD2. This CDR3 spans 16 amino acids. The germline V gene has CDR1 SGHTA and CDR2 FQGNSA. The V gene end was trimmed by 5 bases and the J gene end by 0 bases; junction bases not matched to a gene: 10. The CDR3 loop reads CASSVRLAPSSYEQYF. DNA for the CDR3: TGTGCCAGCAGCGTCCGACTAGCCCCAAGCTCCTACGAGCAGTACTTC.

This clonotype has more than one count but fewer than ten. CDR3 nucleotides: TGCGCCAGCAGCCAAGTGAAGACGCTGGGCGGTGAGCAGTTCTTC. Encoded protein: CASSQVKTLGGEQFF. The rearrangement joins TRBV4-3 to TRBJ2-1; D ambiguous. Between the trimmed V and J ends, which lost 1 base and 9 bases, there was a span of 16 bases. The length of the CDR3 is 15 residues. Germline CDR1 is LGHNA and CDR2 is YSLEER.

V usage is TRBV12-3 or TRBV12-4 and J usage is TRBJ2-7; TRBD1 matches 7 bases. This CDR3 has 14 amino acids. After removal of 0 bases from V and 3 bases from J, the junction contained 2 bases not matched to a gene. The CDR3 loop is CASSLAGQFYEQYF. The CDR3 nucleotides read TGTGCCAGCAGTTTAGCGGGACAGTTCTACGAGCAGTACTTC.

This clonotype has more than one count but fewer than ten. The genes are TRBV5-6 and TRBJ2-5, with 8 bases fitting TRBD1. The CDR3 runs to 14 residues. V shed 2 bases, J shed 2 bases, and the junction held 2 bases outside the gene matches. The V gene's germline CDR1 is SGHDT and CDR2 YYEEEE. CDR3 in DNA: TGTGCCAGCAGCTTTCGACAGGGGCAAGAGACCCAGTACTTC. This encodes CASSFRQGQETQYF.

The chain joins TRBV20-1 to TRBJ1-4; maybe TRBD1 (6 bases). CDR1 DFQATT and CDR2 SNEGSKA come from the germline V gene (reference sequence). This CDR3 region has 14 residues. V was pared by 5 bases and J by 7 bases, with 17 bases between. The CDR3 reads CSARRGLGTEKLFF. The CDR3 DNA reads as TGCAGTGCTCGCCGGGGGCTGGGGACTGAAAAACTGTTTTTT.

This clonotype has only a few counts. The V call is TRBV12-3 or TRBV12-4, the J call TRBJ2-3; the match to TRBD2 covers 7 bases. This CDR3 contains 16 residues. Trimming at V came to 5 bases and at J to 0 bases, leaving 8 bases not matched to a gene. CDR3 nucleotide sequence: TGTGCCAGCAGTCTTCCTAGCGGAACTAGCACAGATACGCAGTATTTT. Its protein product is CASSLPSGTSTDTQYF.

The chain links TRBV29-1 to TRBJ2-5; tentatively, D is TRBD1 (6 bases). Trimming pared 4 bases from V and 7 bases from J, leaving 13 bases between. The CDR3 totals 12 residues. Looked up from germline, CDR1 is SQVTM and CDR2 is ANQGSEA. The CDR3 DNA reads as TGCAGCGTTGTTAGGCAGGGGTCGACCCAGTACTTC. It specifies CSVVRQGSTQYF.

This clonotype came up many times. The chain carries TRBV6-5 and TRBJ2-6; D is perhaps TRBD2 (5 bases). The CDR3 covers 16 residues. Germline V gene sequence: CDR1 MNHEY, CDR2 SVGAGI. V lost 4 bases, J lost 3 bases, and 13 bases lay in between. The CDR3 nucleotides read TGTGCCAGCAGTTCCAAACGAGGGCTTGGGGCCAACGTCCTGACTTTC. This codes for CASSSKRGLGANVLTF.

The chain employs TRBV4-2 and TRBJ2-5; possibly TRBD1 for D (5 bases). Trimming took 0 bases from V and 1 from J, leaving 9 bases between them. Germline-derived CDR1 and CDR2 are LGHNA and YNFKEQ. This CDR3 is 15 amino acids long. The CDR3 here is CASSQEQGLQETQYF. CDR3 DNA sequence: TGTGCCAGCAGCCAAGAGCAGGGCCTCCAAGAGACCCAGTACTTC.

The table lists this clonotype with a few counts. The chain couples TRBV5-1 to TRBJ1-4, with D tentatively TRBD1 (6 bases). The CDR3 extends over 15 amino acids. Trimming cost V 4 bases and J 7 bases, with 17 bases left between them. Germline lookup yields CDR1 SGHRS and CDR2 YFSETQ. The CDR3: CASSLQTGPIEKLFF. The CDR3 DNA reads TGCGCCAGCAGCCTACAGACAGGACCGATTGAAAAACTGTTTTTT.

In its sample, this clonotype was seen a few times. The chain combines TRBV6-1 with TRBJ1-5, with D hard to call. This CDR3 spans 16 amino acids. V lost 0 bases and J 7 bases, leaving 16 bases between the germline ends. The germline V gene encodes CDR1 MNHNS and CDR2 SASEGT. Here the CDR3 DNA reads TGTGCCAGCAGTGAAGCGGTAGGTGGGTACGGCCAGCCCCAGCATTTT. It yields the protein CASSEAVGGYGQPQHF.

This clonotype has just a few counts. The chain uses TRBV20-1 and TRBJ2-2; a weak D match, TRBD1 (6 bases). This CDR3 spans 15 amino acids. The V end lost 3 bases, the J end lost 7 bases, and 18 bases lay between the germline ends. The germline V gene encodes CDR1 DFQATT and CDR2 SNEGSKA (reference sequence). CDR3 amino acids: CSARVGGPTSGELFF. In DNA, the CDR3 is TGCAGTGCTAGGGTAGGGGGACCCACCAGCGGGGAGCTGTTTTTT.